This TCR beta chain emerged from a study of cytomegalovirus exposure and HLA in healthy donors listed by TCRdb under 2017. With respect to the entire study: According to an earlier analysis of 587 of the donors, about 180 million T cells yielded approximately 120 million unique TCR beta sequences and roughly 280 Gb of sequence data. Every repertoire in the discovery cohort had been generated on one and the same sequencing platform. Class I and class II HLA loci were covered by the typing at four-digit resolution. Roughly 300 gigabases of sequencing data and around 80 million unique TCR sequences made up an early release that covered 500 to 700 HLA-typed donors. The study was designed to test whether signatures of past pathogen exposure could be identified by cataloging public T cell receptors. Genome-wide SNP genotypes for about 55% of the roughly 670 donors were used in a later genetic analysis, which treated that subset as a discovery cohort. Among about 410 genotyped donors of the cohort, an average of around 240,000 unique TCR beta nucleotide sequences was sequenced per donor, of which about 18% were non-productive. To decide whether each TCR beta V gene segment behaved as functional or pseudogenic, an earlier analysis of 587 of the donors relied on high-throughput TCR beta sequencing. Donor age, sex, ethnicity and CMV serostatus were compiled alongside the repertoire data. Rather than drawing on any new phenotypic data, the later analysis identified candidate immune exposures from TCR beta sequences and the way those sequences occurred across donors. Typing coverage differed by locus: A, B, C, DRB1 and DQB1 were typed in about 629-640 donors, DQA1 in 500 to 550, DPA1 in 600 to 610, and DPB1 in just under 490. Roughly 5 DR-DQ haplotypes were handled as single units for association and clustering because linkage in the cohort was strong. In addition to the first cohort of around 670 subjects, a separate validation cohort of about 120 different subjects was used. Using immunosequencing, the study profiled T cell repertoires from 500 to 800 subjects and related those repertoires to cytomegalovirus serostatus. The study combined high-throughput TCR immunosequencing, statistical association of individual TCRs with disease status, and machine learning to predict cytomegalovirus infection status. Of the approximately 370 genotyped donors, approximately 81% were placed in the genetic ancestry cluster associated with self-reported Caucasian donors. In a later analysis, previously published TCR beta repertoires from hundreds of donors were re-analyzed and high-resolution HLA genotyping was added so that TCR occurrence patterns could be studied. Findings and caveats that apply to the study as a whole: HLA typing was unavailable for some donors at each locus, so association tests used only the typed subset. While some public TCRs were present in many individuals, most TCR sequences turned up only very rarely across donors. The cohort was sequenced for TCR beta chains only, and without alpha or paired-chain data the features that could be detected were limited. The authors suggested that the approach could potentially be extended to other disease states and immunological phenotypes. In vitro tests confirmed that a few of the cytomegalovirus-associated TCR beta chains recognize cytomegalovirus antigens. A further reported finding was that TCR beta sequences accurately predicted the HLA-A and HLA-B alleles for most subjects in the first cohort. Some IMGT-functional V segments, including TRBV6-2 and TRBV6-3, could not be distinguished by the 87-base-pair reads and were therefore excluded. Over 15 rarely observed V segments, including chromosome 9 orphons, were excluded from the earlier analysis of about 610 of the donors because counts were too low. Strong co-occurrence of HLA alleles, especially DR and DQ, made assigning TCR associations to individual alleles difficult. Cytomegalovirus status was reported to be diagnosed by the classifier with high specificity and sensitivity in both the original and validation cohorts. In a later analysis, the rate of TCR association differed among HLA loci, with DRB1 alleles having the most associated TCRs and HLA-C alleles having the fewest. For the cohort, immune exposure information was limited to CMV serostatus. Sequencing depth was assumed to be roughly uniform across donors in the presence/absence analyses, though that assumption may not hold. In a later analysis, most CMV-associated TCR beta chains were found to appear HLA-restricted, with HLA associations seemingly driven largely by CMV exposure. Compared with equally common non-associated chains, HLA-associated TCR beta chains in a later analysis were more clonally expanded and had lower generation probabilities. Correlated functional status among segregating V segments might be attributable to linkage disequilibrium, but an unknown experimental factor could not be ruled out. An earlier analysis of around 540 of the donors showed that most TCR beta V segments appeared in productive rearrangements either about 90% or about 30% of the time, which broadly matched IMGT annotations. Specific HLA alleles were associated with around 18,000 TCR beta sequences at a false discovery rate of 0.05 in a later analysis. A later genetic analysis reported fewer N-insertions in productive TCRs among donors in an Asian-associated ancestry cluster than the 666-donor mean. In a later analysis, several top co-occurrence clusters were reported to appear linked to parvovirus B19, influenza, CMV and Epstein-Barr virus. The study listed 150 to 200 TCR beta chains as associated with cytomegalovirus. A group of highly shared sequence variants was considered likely to be a technical artifact of the sequencing pipeline. V-gene and J-gene trimming of TCR beta chains was associated with a missense DCLRE1C variant in a later genetic analysis, and the association was replicated in an independent cohort.

In total, 500 to 700 healthy bone marrow donors made up the cohort. All cohort members were sampled while nominally healthy, although unrecorded immune exposures were likely present. The donor was CMV seropositive and was included in the group of 250 to 350 seropositive cohort members. A peripheral blood sample was collected from each donor, and TCR beta sequencing was performed on peripheral blood mononuclear cells. The Qiagen DNeasy Blood Extraction Kit was used to extract genomic DNA from the blood cell samples. This clone is a singleton in its sample. No antigen is known for it. No base qualities exist here, and no much larger clone lies one base off it. This sample also contains other DNA sequences that code for the same CDR3. CDR1 and CDR2, per the germline V gene, are SGHDT and YYEEEE. V drops 2 bases and J drops 4 bases, leaving 10 bases in between. The CDR3 numbers 14 residues from cysteine through phenylalanine. The sequence is cut down to CDR3 DNA, 42 bases in frame from base 1.

Libraries were built with the immunoSEQ multiplex PCR assay. A mixture of 60 forward primers for TCR Vbeta segments and 13 reverse primers for TCR Jbeta segments was used in the multiplex PCR. A multiplex PCR assay on genomic DNA amplified the CDR3 region of rearranged TCR beta genes. The Illumina HiSeq System was used to sequence the amplified TCR beta libraries as 87-base-pair reads. In the source study's methods: A later analysis tallied roughly 80 million unique TCR beta chains across the 610 or so repertoires, and about 10 million of those chains were shared by two or more donors. Raw reads were error-corrected and collapsed into unique sequences by a nearest-neighbor algorithm in which closely related sequences were merged to remove PCR and sequencing errors. To assign V, D and J gene segments, CDR3 sequences were aligned to IMGT reference sequences. For a sequence to be retained, a match of at least six nucleotides to both a V gene segment and a J gene segment was required. Rearrangements were called productive when the CDR3 lacked stop codons and stayed in frame with V and J; all others were non-productive. CDR3 was defined by IMGT convention, running from the second conserved V-encoded cysteine to the conserved J-encoded phenylalanine. In an earlier analysis of 587 of the donors, sequences lacking an unambiguous match to a single V gene segment were excluded. An earlier analysis of about 590 of the donors classified V segments as functional when productive rearrangements were above 56.7% and as segregating when the standard deviation between donors was above 5%. A statistical classification framework was built to diagnose cytomegalovirus status from the catalog of TCR beta chain sequences. A later analysis assigned V and J genes by comparing TCR nucleotide sequences with IMGT/GENE-DB human TR gene sequences. In a later analysis, CDR3 sequences and most-parsimonious VDJ recombination scenarios were assigned using the TCRdist pipeline. In a later analysis, each TCR beta chain was defined by its CDR3 amino acid sequence together with its V-gene family, and reads lacking a unique V-gene family were excluded. In a later analysis, approximately 590 highly shared, low-generation-probability nucleotide sequences were removed to address suspected cross-contamination and a sequencing artifact. For each public chain, a later analysis derived a clonal expansion index from normalized ranks of inferred template counts within each repertoire. Generation probabilities in a later analysis came from a VDJ recombination model fitted to out-of-frame rearrangements, and those results were checked against IGoR. A later analysis scored TCR-TCR, TCR-HLA and TCR-CMV co-occurrence with hypergeometric tests, applying a repertoire-size bias correction to TCR pairs. In a later analysis, false discovery rates were estimated by permuting HLA or CMV assignments 20 times. In a later analysis, co-occurring TCRs were grouped using DBSCAN, and TCRdist sequence similarity was added for clustering within HLA-allele-positive subsets. Co-occurrence clustering excluded repertoires with fewer than 30,000 or more than 120,000 public chains, plus five with anomalous nucleotide sharing. In TCRdb, the immuneACCESS table is reduced to in-frame sequences with V and J assigned. These tables do not hold every clone; where another copy was compared, an unresolved V gene accounts for under half, and the others remain unexplained. V and J calls and clone size are copied from that table; D and trimming were computed from the DNA. The sample table shows 200,000 or so clones, and about 77% are seen once. Under 7% of the sample is held by the ten biggest clonotypes.

Recombination joined TRBV5-6 with TRBJ1-3; the D region possibly corresponds to TRBD1 (5 bases align). The clonotype comes from a woman in her twenties or thirties in good health and CMV-seropositive. Sequencing used PBMCs. The CDR3 region reads CASSFRSGGNTIYF. Read as DNA, the sequence is TGTGCCAGCAGCTTCAGATCAGGGGGAAACACCATATATTTT. Joined to the reference TRBV5-6 and TRBJ1-3 proteins, this CDR3 gives the full variable domain: DAGVTQSPTHLIKTRGQQVTLRCSPKSGHDTVSWYQQALGQGPQFIFQYYEEEERQRGNFPDRFSGHQFPNYSSELNVNALLLGDSALYLCASSFRSGGNTIYFGEGSWLTVV.